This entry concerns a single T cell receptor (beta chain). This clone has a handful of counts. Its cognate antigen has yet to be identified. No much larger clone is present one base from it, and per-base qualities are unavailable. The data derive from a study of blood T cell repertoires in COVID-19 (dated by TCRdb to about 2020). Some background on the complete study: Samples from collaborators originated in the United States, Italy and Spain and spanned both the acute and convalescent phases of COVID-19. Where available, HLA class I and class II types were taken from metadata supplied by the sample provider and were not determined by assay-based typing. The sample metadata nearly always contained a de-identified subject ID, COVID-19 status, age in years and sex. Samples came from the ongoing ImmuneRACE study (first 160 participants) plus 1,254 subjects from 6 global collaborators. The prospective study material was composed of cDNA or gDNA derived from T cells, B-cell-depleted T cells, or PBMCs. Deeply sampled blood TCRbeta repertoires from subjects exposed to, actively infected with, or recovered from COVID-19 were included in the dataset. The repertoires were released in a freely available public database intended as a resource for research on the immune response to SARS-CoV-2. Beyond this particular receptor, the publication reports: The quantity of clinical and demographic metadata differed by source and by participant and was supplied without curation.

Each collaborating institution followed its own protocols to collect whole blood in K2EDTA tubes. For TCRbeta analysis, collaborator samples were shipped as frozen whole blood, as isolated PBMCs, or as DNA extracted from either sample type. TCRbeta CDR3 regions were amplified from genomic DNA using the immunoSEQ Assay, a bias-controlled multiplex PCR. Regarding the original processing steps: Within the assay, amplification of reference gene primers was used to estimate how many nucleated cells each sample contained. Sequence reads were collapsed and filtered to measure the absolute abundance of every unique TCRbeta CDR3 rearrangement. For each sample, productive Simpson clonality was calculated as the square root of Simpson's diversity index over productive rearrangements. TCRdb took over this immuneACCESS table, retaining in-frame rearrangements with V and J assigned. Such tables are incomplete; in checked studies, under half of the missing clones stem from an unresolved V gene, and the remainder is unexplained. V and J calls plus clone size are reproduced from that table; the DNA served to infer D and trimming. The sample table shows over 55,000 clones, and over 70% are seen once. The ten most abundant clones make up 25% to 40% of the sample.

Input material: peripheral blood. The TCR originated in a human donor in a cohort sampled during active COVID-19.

The CDR3 has the sequence CASSFQGTLSYEQYF. In nucleotide form, the sequence is TGTGCCAGCAGCTTCCAGGGTACCCTTTCCTACGAGCAGTACTTC. The V and J segments used are TRBV6-2 or TRBV6-3 and TRBJ2-7, and TRBD1 may be the D gene, going by 5 matching bases. Trimming costs V 6 bases and J 1 base, and their ends lie 16 bases apart. The cysteine opens and the phenylalanine closes a CDR3 of 15 amino acids. Just the 45-base CDR3 DNA is kept, in frame starting at base 1. Based on the germline V gene, the CDR1 and CDR2 sequences are MNHEY and SVGEGT.